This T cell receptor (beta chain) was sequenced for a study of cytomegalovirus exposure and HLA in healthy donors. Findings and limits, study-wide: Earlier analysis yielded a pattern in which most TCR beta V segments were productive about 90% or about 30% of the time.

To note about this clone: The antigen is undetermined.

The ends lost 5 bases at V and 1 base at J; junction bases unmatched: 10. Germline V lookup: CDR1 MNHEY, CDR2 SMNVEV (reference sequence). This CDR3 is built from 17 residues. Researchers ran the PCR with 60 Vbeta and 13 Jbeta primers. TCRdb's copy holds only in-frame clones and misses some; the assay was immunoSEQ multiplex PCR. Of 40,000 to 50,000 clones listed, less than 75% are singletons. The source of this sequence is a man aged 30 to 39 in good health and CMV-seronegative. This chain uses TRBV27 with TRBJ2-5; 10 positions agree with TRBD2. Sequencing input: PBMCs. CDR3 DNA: TGTGCCAGCAGTCGCCGGACTAGCGGTTACCTCCAAGAGACCCAGTACTTC. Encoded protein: CASSRRTSGYLQETQYF.